The present TCR beta chain was sequenced within a study of control samples from healthy donors and cancer patients. The V gene lost 2 bases and the J gene lost 3 bases, with 11 bases spanning the gap. This CDR3 comprises 14 residues. Data came from immunoSEQ multiplex PCR; TCRdb stores just in-frame clones and leaves some out. The data contain some 51,000 clones, roughly 90% of them singletons. Sequences were obtained from blood. The clonotype was recovered from a middle-aged man in good health. The gene calls are TRBV23-1 and TRBJ2-7, with D hard to call. TRBV23-1 is designated an ORF whose function remains uncertain. CDR3 in amino acids: CASSQHPQSYEQYF. In nucleotides, the CDR3 is TGCGCCAGCAGTCAACACCCACAAAGCTACGAGCAGTACTTC.